The sequence of this TCR beta chain was determined in a study of blood T cell repertoires in COVID-19 (dated by TCRdb to 2019 to 2021). Study-wide context: Samples covering the acute and convalescent phases of COVID-19 were provided by collaborators in the United States, Italy and Spain. The samples were drawn from the first 160 participants of the ongoing ImmuneRACE study and from under 1,500 subjects provided by 6 global collaborators. The prospective study material was composed of cDNA or gDNA derived from T cells, B-cell-depleted T cells, or PBMCs. HLA class I and class II types, where available, came from metadata supplied by the sample provider rather than from assay-based typing. Nearly every sample came with metadata listing a de-identified subject ID, COVID-19 status, age in years and sex. The dataset comprised deeply sampled blood TCRbeta repertoires from subjects exposed to, actively infected with, or recovered from COVID-19. The repertoires were made available in a free public database intended to serve as a resource for research on the immune response to SARS-CoV-2. The full study reports these points: Clinical and demographic metadata were provided uncurated, with the amount varying by source and participant.

The immunoSEQ Assay, a bias-controlled multiplex PCR, was used to amplify TCRbeta CDR3 regions from genomic DNA. From the authors' description of their analysis: Within the assay, amplification of reference gene primers was used to estimate how many nucleated cells each sample contained. Sequence reads were collapsed and filtered to measure the absolute abundance of every unique TCRbeta CDR3 rearrangement. For each sample, productive Simpson clonality was calculated as the square root of Simpson's diversity index over productive rearrangements. TCRdb provides this immuneACCESS table in a form limited to in-frame rearrangements. Some clones are lacking; in checked studies, under half of them reflect an unresolved V gene, and why the rest are absent is not known. V, J and clone size reflect that table, while D and trimming were determined from the DNA. The sample contains 90,000 to 100,000 clones, approximately 85% of them found a single time. Of the sample, approximately 13% is held by the ten largest clones.

Regarding this clone: What antigen it recognizes has not been identified. No base quality information exists; no much larger clone differs at one position.

From the cysteine through the phenylalanine, the CDR3 covers 15 amino acids. Of all the DNA, just the CDR3 is kept, 45 bases in frame from base 1. Each collaborating institution followed its own protocols to collect whole blood in K2EDTA tubes. Collaborator samples were shipped for TCRbeta analysis as frozen whole blood, isolated PBMCs, or DNA extracted from either sample type. The chain is encoded by TRBV21-1 joined to TRBJ1-3. TRBV21-1 is shown as a pseudogene. The TCR originated in a human donor in a cohort sampled during active COVID-19. Sequencing was performed on peripheral blood. The CDR3 protein sequence reads: CASSKVTGTGNTIYF. The nucleotide sequence is given as TGTGCCAGCAGCAAAGTTACGGGGACTGGAAACACCATATATTTT.